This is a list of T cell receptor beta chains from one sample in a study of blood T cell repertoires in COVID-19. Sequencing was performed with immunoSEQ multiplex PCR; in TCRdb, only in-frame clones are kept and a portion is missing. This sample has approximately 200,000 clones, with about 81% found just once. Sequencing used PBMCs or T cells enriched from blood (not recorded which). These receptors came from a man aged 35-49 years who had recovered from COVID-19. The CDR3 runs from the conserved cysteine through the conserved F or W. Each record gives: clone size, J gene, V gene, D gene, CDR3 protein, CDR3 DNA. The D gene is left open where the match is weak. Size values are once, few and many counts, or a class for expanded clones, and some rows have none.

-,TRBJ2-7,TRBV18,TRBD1,CASLPAAGGFYEQYF,TGTGCCAGCCTCCCAGCCGCAGGGGGCTTCTACGAGCAGTACTTC
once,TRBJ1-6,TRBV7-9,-,CASSSGQGDNSPLHF,TGTGCCAGCAGCTCCGGACAAGGGGATAATTCACCCCTCCACTTT
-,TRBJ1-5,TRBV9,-,CASSPSPHNQPQHF,TGTGCCAGCAGCCCATCACCACACAATCAGCCCCAGCATTTT
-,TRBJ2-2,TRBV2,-,CASSQKGGTGELFF,TGTGCCAGCAGTCAGAAGGGCGGGACCGGGGAGCTGTTTTTT
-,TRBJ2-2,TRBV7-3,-,CASSRTVGELFF,TGTGCCAGCAGCCGGACAGTGGGGGAGCTGTTTTTT
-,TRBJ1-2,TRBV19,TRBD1,CASSGWDRGYGYTF,TGTGCCAGTAGCGGGTGGGACAGAGGCTATGGCTACACCTTC
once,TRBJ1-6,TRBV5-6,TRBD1,CASSLRDRGGSPLHF,TGTGCCAGCAGCTTGCGGGACAGGGGTGGATCACCCCTCCACTTT
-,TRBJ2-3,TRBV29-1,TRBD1,CSVRTGPSTDTQYF,TGCAGCGTTCGGACAGGGCCTAGCACAGATACGCAGTATTTT
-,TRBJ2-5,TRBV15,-,CATSRDLAAGAETQYF,TGTGCCACCAGCAGAGATCTCGCGGCAGGGGCAGAGACCCAGTACTTC
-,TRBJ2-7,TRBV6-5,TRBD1,CASRDWGGQGEQYF,TGTGCCAGCAGGGACTGGGGTGGACAGGGCGAGCAGTACTTC
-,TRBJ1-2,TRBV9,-,CASSVAPGRGDGYTF,TGTGCCAGCAGCGTAGCCCCCGGCAGGGGCGATGGCTACACCTTC
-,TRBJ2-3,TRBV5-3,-,CARSIPGLKPTDTQYF,TGTGCCAGAAGCATCCCAGGACTGAAACCCACAGATACGCAGTATTTT
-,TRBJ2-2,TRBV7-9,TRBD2,CASSLLRIGGVTGELFF,TGTGCCAGCAGCTTACTCCGCATCGGGGGGGTCACCGGGGAGCTGTTTTTT
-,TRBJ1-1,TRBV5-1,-,CASSLVGVGEAFF,TGCGCCAGCAGCTTGGTAGGGGTGGGAGAAGCTTTCTTT
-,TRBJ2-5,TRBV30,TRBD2,CAWSGLAGGTVQYF,TGTGCCTGGAGCGGACTAGCGGGGGGCACTGTTCAGTACTTC
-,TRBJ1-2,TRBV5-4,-,CASSLEAGVGYGYTF,TGTGCCAGCAGCTTGGAGGCAGGGGTGGGCTATGGCTACACCTTC
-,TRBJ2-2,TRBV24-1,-,CATSDPAAPNTGELFF,TGTGCCACCAGTGATCCCGCGGCACCGAACACCGGGGAGCTGTTTTTT